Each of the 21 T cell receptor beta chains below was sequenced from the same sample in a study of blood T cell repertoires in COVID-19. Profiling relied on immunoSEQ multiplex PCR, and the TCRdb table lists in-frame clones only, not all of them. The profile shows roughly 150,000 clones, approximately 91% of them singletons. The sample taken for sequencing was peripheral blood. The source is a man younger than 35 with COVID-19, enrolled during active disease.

Here the CDR3 reads CASSLGRGLEQYF. The CDR3 region has the DNA TGCGCCAGCAGCTTGGGAAGGGGGCTCGAGCAGTACTTC. The chain combines TRBV5-1 with TRBJ2-7, with 7 bases that match TRBD1. The junction had 3 bases not matched to a gene; V was cut back by 0 bases and J by 6 bases. CDR3 length equals 13 residues. Germline CDR1 reads SGHRS; CDR2 reads YFSETQ.

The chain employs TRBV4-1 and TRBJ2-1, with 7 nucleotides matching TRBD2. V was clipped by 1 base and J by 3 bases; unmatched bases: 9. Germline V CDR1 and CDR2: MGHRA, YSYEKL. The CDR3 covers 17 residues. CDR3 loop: CASSQALYGGSYNEQFF. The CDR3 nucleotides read TGCGCCAGCAGCCAAGCCCTCTACGGCGGGAGCTACAATGAGCAGTTCTTC.

The CDR3, as DNA: TGTGCCACCAGTGATTTTCGCAGGGGTGGGACAGATACGCAGTATTTT. As protein: CATSDFRRGGTDTQYF. V gene TRBV24-1 combines with J gene TRBJ2-3; perhaps TRBD1 as D (6 bases). From germline, CDR1 is KGHDR and CDR2 SFDVKD. The V gene lost 1 base and the J gene lost 3 bases, with 13 bases spanning the gap. The CDR3 runs 16 residues.

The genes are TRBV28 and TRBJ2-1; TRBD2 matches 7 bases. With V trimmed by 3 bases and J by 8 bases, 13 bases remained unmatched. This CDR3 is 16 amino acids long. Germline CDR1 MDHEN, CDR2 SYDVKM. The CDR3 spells CASSFIARELADEQFF. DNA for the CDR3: TGTGCCAGCAGTTTCATAGCGCGGGAGCTTGCCGATGAGCAGTTCTTC.

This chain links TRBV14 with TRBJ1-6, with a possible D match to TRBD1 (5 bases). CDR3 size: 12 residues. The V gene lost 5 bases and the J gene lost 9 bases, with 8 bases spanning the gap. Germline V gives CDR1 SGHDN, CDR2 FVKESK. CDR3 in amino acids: CASSVQVSPLHF. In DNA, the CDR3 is TGTGCCAGCAGCGTACAGGTTTCACCCCTCCACTTT.

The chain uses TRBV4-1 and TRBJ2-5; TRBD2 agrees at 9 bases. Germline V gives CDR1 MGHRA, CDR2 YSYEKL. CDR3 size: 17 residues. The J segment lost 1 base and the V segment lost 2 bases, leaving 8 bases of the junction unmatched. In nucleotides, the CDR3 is TGCGCCAGCAGCCAAAGGTGGCGGGAGGGCCTCCAAGAGACCCAGTACTTC. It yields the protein CASSQRWREGLQETQYF.

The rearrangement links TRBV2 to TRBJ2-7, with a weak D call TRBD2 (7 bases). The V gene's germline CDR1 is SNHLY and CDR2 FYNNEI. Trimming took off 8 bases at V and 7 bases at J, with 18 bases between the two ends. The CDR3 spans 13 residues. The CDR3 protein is CASPRGLEGEQYF. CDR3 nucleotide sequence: TGTGCCAGCCCGCGGGGGCTTGAAGGGGAGCAGTACTTC.

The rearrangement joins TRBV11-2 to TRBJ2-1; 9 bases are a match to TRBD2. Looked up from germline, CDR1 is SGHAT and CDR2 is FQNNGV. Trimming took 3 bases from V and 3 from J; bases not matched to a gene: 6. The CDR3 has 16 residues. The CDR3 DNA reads TGTGCCAGCAGCTTTTTCCGACTAGCGGACTACAATGAGCAGTTCTTC. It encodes CASSFFRLADYNEQFF.

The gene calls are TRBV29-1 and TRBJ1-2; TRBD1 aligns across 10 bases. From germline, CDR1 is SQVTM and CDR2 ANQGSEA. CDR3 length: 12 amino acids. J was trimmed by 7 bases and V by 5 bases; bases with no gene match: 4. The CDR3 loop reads CSVWTGGGGYTF. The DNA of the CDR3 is TGCAGCGTTTGGACAGGGGGTGGTGGCTACACCTTC.

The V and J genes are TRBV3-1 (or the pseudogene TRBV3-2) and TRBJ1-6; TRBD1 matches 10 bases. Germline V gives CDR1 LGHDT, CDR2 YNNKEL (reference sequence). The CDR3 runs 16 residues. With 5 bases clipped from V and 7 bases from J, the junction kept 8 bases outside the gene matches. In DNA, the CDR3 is TGTGCCAGCAGCGCCCGGGACAGGGGTGTGAATTCACCCCTCCACTTT. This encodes CASSARDRGVNSPLHF.

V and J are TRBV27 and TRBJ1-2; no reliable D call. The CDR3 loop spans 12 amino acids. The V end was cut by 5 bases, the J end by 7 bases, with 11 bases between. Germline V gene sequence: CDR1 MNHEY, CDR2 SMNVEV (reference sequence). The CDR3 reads CASSNPGSGYTF. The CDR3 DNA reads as TGTGCCAGCAGTAACCCAGGAAGTGGCTACACCTTC.

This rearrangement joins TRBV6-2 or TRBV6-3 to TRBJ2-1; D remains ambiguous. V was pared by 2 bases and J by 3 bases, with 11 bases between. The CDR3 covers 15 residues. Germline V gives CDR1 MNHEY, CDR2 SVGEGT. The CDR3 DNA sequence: TGTGCCAGCAGTTACCCCCCGGCTAGCTACAATGAGCAGTTCTTC. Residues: CASSYPPASYNEQFF.

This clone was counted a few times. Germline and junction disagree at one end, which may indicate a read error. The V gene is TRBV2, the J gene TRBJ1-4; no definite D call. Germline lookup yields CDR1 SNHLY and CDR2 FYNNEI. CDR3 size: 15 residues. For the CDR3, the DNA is TGTGCCAGCAGCGAAGGTCCCGGGTTGGGAGAAAAACTGCTTTTT. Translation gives CASSEGPGLGEKLLF.

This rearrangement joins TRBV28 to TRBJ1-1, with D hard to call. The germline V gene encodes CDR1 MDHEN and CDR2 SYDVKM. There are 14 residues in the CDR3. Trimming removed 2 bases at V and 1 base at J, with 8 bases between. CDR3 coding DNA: TGTGCCAGCAGTTTAAGAGAGGAGAACACTGAAGCTTTCTTT. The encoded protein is CASSLREENTEAFF.

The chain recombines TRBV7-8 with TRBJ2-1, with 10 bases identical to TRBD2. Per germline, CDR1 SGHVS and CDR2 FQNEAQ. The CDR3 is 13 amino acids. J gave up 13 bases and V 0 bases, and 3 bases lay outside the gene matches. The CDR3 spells CASSLALAGVQFF. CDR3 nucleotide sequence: TGTGCCAGCAGCTTAGCGCTAGCGGGAGTCCAGTTCTTC.

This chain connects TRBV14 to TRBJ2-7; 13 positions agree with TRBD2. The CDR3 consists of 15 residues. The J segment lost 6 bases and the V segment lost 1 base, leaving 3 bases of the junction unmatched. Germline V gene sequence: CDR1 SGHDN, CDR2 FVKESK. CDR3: CASSQGLAGGSEQYF. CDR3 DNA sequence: TGTGCCAGCAGCCAAGGACTAGCGGGAGGTTCCGAGCAGTACTTC.

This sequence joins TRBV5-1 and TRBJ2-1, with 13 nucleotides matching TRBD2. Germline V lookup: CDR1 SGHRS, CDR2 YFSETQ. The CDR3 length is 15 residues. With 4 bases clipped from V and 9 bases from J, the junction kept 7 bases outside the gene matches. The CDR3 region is CASSDGLAGEGEQFF. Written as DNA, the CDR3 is TGCGCCAGCAGCGACGGACTAGCGGGAGAGGGTGAGCAGTTCTTC.

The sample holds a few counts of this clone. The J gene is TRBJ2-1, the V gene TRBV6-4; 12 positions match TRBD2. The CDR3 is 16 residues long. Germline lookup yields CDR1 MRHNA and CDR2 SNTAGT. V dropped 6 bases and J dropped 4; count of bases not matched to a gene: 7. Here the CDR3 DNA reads TGTGCCAGCAGCCCTGAGACTAGCGGGAGTTACAATGAGCAGTTCTTC. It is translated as CASSPETSGSYNEQFF.

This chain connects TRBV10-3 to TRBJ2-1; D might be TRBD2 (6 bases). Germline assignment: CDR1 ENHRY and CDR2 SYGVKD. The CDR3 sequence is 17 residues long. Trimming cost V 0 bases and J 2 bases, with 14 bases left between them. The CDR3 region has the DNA TGTGCCATCAGTGAGTCGCTCGGGAGACAACCCTACAATGAGCAGTTCTTC. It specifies CAISESLGRQPYNEQFF.

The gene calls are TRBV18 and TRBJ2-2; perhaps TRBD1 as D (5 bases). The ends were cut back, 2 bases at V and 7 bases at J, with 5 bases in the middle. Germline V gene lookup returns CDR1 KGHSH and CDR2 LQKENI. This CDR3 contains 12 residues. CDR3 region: CASSPRGGELFF. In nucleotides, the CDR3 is TGTGCCAGCTCACCAAGGGGCGGGGAGCTGTTTTTT.

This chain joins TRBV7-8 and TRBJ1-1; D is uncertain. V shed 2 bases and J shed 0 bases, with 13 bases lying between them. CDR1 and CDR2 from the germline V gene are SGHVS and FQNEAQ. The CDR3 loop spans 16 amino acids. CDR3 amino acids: CASSLYQGVVNTEAFF. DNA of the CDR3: TGTGCCAGCAGCTTATATCAAGGAGTAGTGAACACTGAAGCTTTCTTT.